The 27 T cell receptor beta chains below were found in one sample sequenced in a study of neurological immune-mediated disorders. TCRdb analysed the 5' RACE reads with MiXCR anew, one entry per CDR3 protein. The table shows about 82,000 distinct CDR3 sequences, with 2% to 3% occurring only once. Sequenced: PBMCs. The receptor set was obtained from a young woman with multiple sclerosis.

Remarks on this clonotype: Since no conserved phenylalanine or tryptophan closes the CDR3, a read error is the likely cause. The chain employs TRBV11-3 and TRBJ2-7; tentatively, D is TRBD1 or TRBD2 (5 bases each). CDR3 length: 14 residues. Trimming pared 8 bases from V and 6 bases from J, leaving 20 bases between. Germline V gene data show CDR1 as SGHNT and CDR2 as YENEEA. This CDR3 reads CASSPTGTSLEQYL. The CDR3, as DNA: TGTGCCAGCTCACCTACCGGGACCTCCCTCGAGCAGTACCTC.

There are a few counts of this clonotype. A much larger clone lies one base from this, so it may be a read error. V gene TRBV27 combines with J gene TRBJ1-4, with D hard to call. CDR3 length equals 12 residues. Germline-derived CDR1 and CDR2 are MNHEY and SMNVEV (reference sequence). In DNA, the CDR3 is TGTGCCAGCAGCCGCCCTAATGAAACACTGTTTTTT. Amino acids: CASSRPNETLFF.

This clonotype has ten or more counts. The V gene is TRBV10-2, the J gene TRBJ2-7; D ambiguous. This CDR3 comprises 12 residues. Germline V gene data show CDR1 as WSHSY and CDR2 as SAAADI. Trimming took 6 bases from V and 4 from J, leaving 10 bases between them. CDR3 nucleotides: TGCGCCAGCAGGTCGGTCGGGTACGAGCAGTACTTC. It encodes CASRSVGYEQYF.

There are many counts of this clonotype. The chain employs TRBV7-9 and TRBJ1-2, with unresolved D. The CDR3 has 12 residues. V was cut by 4 bases and J by 3 bases, with 6 bases left in between. The germline gives CDR1 SEHNR, CDR2 FQNEAQ (reference sequence). The CDR3 spells CASSSTDYGYTF. CDR3 bases: TGTGCCAGCAGCTCTACGGACTATGGCTACACCTTC.

This clonotype was seen repeatedly, ten times or more. The chain carries TRBV27 and TRBJ2-7; D gene uncertain. Germline CDR1 and CDR2: MNHEY and SMNVEV (reference sequence). V lost 8 bases and J 3 bases, leaving 5 bases between the germline ends. There are 10 residues in the CDR3. The CDR3 loop is CASGYYEQYF. DNA of the CDR3: TGTGCCAGCGGATACTACGAGCAGTACTTC.

This clonotype has a count of ten or more. CDR3 sequence reads: CSARAPTGGSNSPLHF. The DNA of the CDR3 is TGCAGTGCTAGGGCGCCGACAGGGGGATCCAATTCACCCCTCCACTTT. The chain is built from TRBV20-1 and TRBJ1-6, with 9 positions matching TRBD1. Germline lookup yields CDR1 DFQATT and CDR2 SNEGSKA (reference sequence). The ends lost 3 bases at V and 7 bases at J; junction bases unmatched: 10. CDR3 length: 16 residues.

This clonotype was observed many times. The chain couples TRBV10-3 to TRBJ1-4; TRBD1 matches at 8 bases. There are 15 residues in the CDR3. The junction had 3 bases not matched to a gene; V was cut back by 2 bases and J by 4 bases. The germline V gene has CDR1 ENHRY and CDR2 SYGVKD. In nucleotides, the CDR3 is TGTGCCATCAGTGAGGGCGGACAGGGTAATGAAAAACTGTTTTTT. Amino acid sequence: CAISEGGQGNEKLFF.

In its sample, this clonotype was seen many times. The rearrangement joins TRBV27 to TRBJ2-3; D remains unclear. Trimming took off 2 bases at V and 6 bases at J, with 12 bases between the two ends. CDR3 size: 14 residues. Per the germline V gene, CDR1 is MNHEY and CDR2 is SMNVEV (reference sequence). As DNA, the CDR3 is TGTGCCAGCAGTTTAAACCGTCTTTCGGATACGCAGTATTTT. It specifies CASSLNRLSDTQYF.

In its sample, this clonotype was seen many times. The V and J genes are TRBV20-1 and TRBJ2-1; a possible D gene is TRBD1 (5 bases). The CDR3 covers 16 residues. CDR1 and CDR2 (germline): DFQATT, SNEGSKA (reference sequence). V lost 5 bases, J lost 6 bases, and 23 bases lay in between. The CDR3 reads CSALDRLHPWPNEQFF. As DNA, the CDR3 is TGCAGTGCTCTTGACAGACTGCACCCCTGGCCCAATGAGCAGTTCTTC.

This clonotype appeared many times. The chain employs TRBV7-2 and TRBJ1-2, with D possibly TRBD1 on 6 matching bases. The germline V gene has CDR1 SGHTA and CDR2 FQGNSA. V lost 4 bases, J lost 3 bases, and 9 bases lay in between. The CDR3 sequence is 13 residues long. CDR3 residues: CASSSDRYYGYTF. The CDR3 coding sequence is TGTGCCAGCAGCTCCGACAGGTACTATGGCTACACCTTC.

This clonotype was seen ten or more times. V usage is TRBV21-1 and J usage is TRBJ1-2; the tabulated D call, TRBD1, remains unverified against the DNA. TRBV21-1 is an annotated pseudogene. The CDR3 runs 15 residues. The CDR3 spells CASSKEVPCNYGYTF. The CDR3 DNA sequence: TGTGCCAGCAGCAAAGAAGTACCCTGCAACTATGGCTACACCTTC.

In its sample, this clonotype was seen many times. The chain is built from TRBV20-1 and TRBJ2-1; 9 positions agree with TRBD1. The CDR3 is 14 amino acids. With V trimmed by 5 bases and J by 9 bases, 11 bases remained unmatched. Germline CDR1 DFQATT, CDR2 SNEGSKA (reference sequence). Written as DNA, the CDR3 is TGCAGTGCTCCACTCGGGACAGGGTCGTCTGAGCAGTTCTTC. It translates to CSAPLGTGSSEQFF.

Ten or more counts support this clonotype. The rearrangement uses TRBV5-1 and TRBJ1-1, with 7 nucleotides matching TRBD1. The CDR3 is 14 amino acids. After removal of 3 bases from V and 7 bases from J, the junction contained 9 bases not matched to a gene. Germline V lookup: CDR1 SGHRS, CDR2 YFSETQ. CDR3 bases: TGCGCCAGCAGCTCCGGGACAGTACGACTTGAAGCTTTCTTT. Encoded protein: CASSSGTVRLEAFF.

The table lists this clonotype with many counts. The chain is built from TRBV5-1 and TRBJ1-2, with 7 positions matching TRBD1. The CDR3 runs 13 residues. With 4 bases clipped from V and 2 bases from J, the junction kept 2 bases outside the gene matches. Looked up from germline, CDR1 is SGHRS and CDR2 is YFSETQ. In nucleotides, the CDR3 is TGCGCCAGCAGCAGGGGACAGAACTATGGCTACACCTTC. It encodes CASSRGQNYGYTF. The full variable domain, in which reference TRBV5-1 and TRBJ1-2 provide the parts outside the CDR3, is KAGVTQTPRYLIKTRGQQVTLSCSPISGHRSVSWYQQTPGQGLQFLFEYFSETQRNKGNFPGRFSGRQFSNSRSEMNVSTLELGDSALYLCASSRGQNYGYTFGSGTRLTVV.

This clonotype was picked up many times. The chain employs TRBV6-5 and TRBJ2-7, with D tentatively TRBD2 (5 bases). The CDR3 totals 14 residues. In germline, CDR1 is MNHEY, CDR2 SVGAGI. Trimming took off 11 bases at V and 1 base at J, with 18 bases between the two ends. CDR3 coding DNA: TGTGCCGTCCGAGTGGTAGGAGGATCCTACGAGCAGTACTTC. This codes for CAVRVVGGSYEQYF.

This clonotype was seen many times. The chain links TRBV24-1 to TRBJ2-2, with a weak D call TRBD1 (6 bases). The CDR3 runs to 14 residues. CDR1 and CDR2 from the germline V gene are KGHDR and SFDVKD. With 0 bases removed from V and 7 bases from J, the gap between germline ends came to 8 bases. The CDR3 DNA reads TGTGCCACCAGTGATTTGCAGGGGTACGGGGAGCTGTTTTTT. Protein product: CATSDLQGYGELFF.

This clonotype occurred many times. The rearrangement uses TRBV20-1 and TRBJ2-7, with D unresolved. Germline CDR1 DFQATT, CDR2 SNEGSKA (reference sequence). Trimming stripped 2 bases from V and 7 bases from J, with 12 bases between. The CDR3 is 12 amino acids. The CDR3 region is CSARLVSREQYF. The CDR3 coding sequence is TGCAGTGCTAGACTAGTTTCTCGGGAGCAGTACTTC.

The chain uses TRBV7-6 and TRBJ2-1, with 9 bases matching TRBD1. This CDR3 has 15 amino acids. After removal of 3 bases from V and 9 bases from J, the junction contained 9 bases not matched to a gene. Germline V lookup: CDR1 SGHVS, CDR2 FNYEAQ. This CDR3 reads CASSFAGQGGSEQFF. CDR3 coding DNA: TGTGCCAGCAGCTTCGCGGGACAGGGCGGGAGTGAGCAGTTCTTC.

This clonotype was detected ten times or more. The rearrangement uses TRBV20-1 and TRBJ1-3; D is ambiguous. CDR3 length equals 13 residues. V was pared by 3 bases and J by 4 bases, with 10 bases between. Germline loops: CDR1 DFQATT, CDR2 SNEGSKA (reference sequence). In DNA, the CDR3 is TGCAGTGCTAGGGTACTCTCAGGAAACACCATATATTTT. Translating gives CSARVLSGNTIYF.

This clonotype showed up many times. This chain uses TRBV20-1 with TRBJ2-7, with 11 bases identical to TRBD1. The ends lost 6 bases at V and 4 bases at J; junction bases unmatched: 11. Germline assignment: CDR1 DFQATT and CDR2 SNEGSKA (reference sequence). There are 15 residues in the CDR3. As DNA, the CDR3 is TGCAGTGCCAACCCTCCGGGACAGGGGGTTTACGAGCAGTACTTC. Translation gives CSANPPGQGVYEQYF.

Many counts were recorded for this clonotype. This sequence joins TRBV27 and TRBJ1-1; TRBD1 is a possible D gene (5 bases). Trimming took off 5 bases at V and 1 base at J, with 14 bases between the two ends. CDR3 length: 15 amino acids. Looked up from germline, CDR1 is MNHEY and CDR2 is SMNVEV (reference sequence). The CDR3 protein is CASSRDGKRNTEAFF. The CDR3 nucleotides are TGTGCCAGCAGTCGGGACGGAAAGAGGAACACTGAAGCTTTCTTT.

This clonotype was observed many times. This chain joins TRBV29-1 and TRBJ2-2, with D uncertain. V was pared by 6 bases and J by 2 bases, with 13 bases between. The CDR3 length is 14 residues. CDR1 is SQVTM, CDR2 ANQGSEA, per germline. The DNA of the CDR3 is TGCAGCGTCTACACGCACTTTAACACCGGGGAGCTGTTTTTT. It encodes CSVYTHFNTGELFF.

Ten or more counts support this clonotype. The CDR3 nucleotides read TGCAGTGCTAGAGTAGTCGAGAACACCGGGGAGCTGTTTTTT. Encoded protein: CSARVVENTGELFF. The J gene is TRBJ2-2, the V gene TRBV20-1; D unresolved. Trimming shortened V by 1 base and J by 1 base, and 7 bases separated the two germline ends. CDR3 length: 14 amino acids. Germline CDR1 DFQATT, CDR2 SNEGSKA (reference sequence).

This clonotype was seen ten or more times. The V and J genes are TRBV20-1 and TRBJ2-7; 7 bases align to TRBD2. Germline values: CDR1 DFQATT, CDR2 SNEGSKA (reference sequence). The length of the CDR3 is 11 residues. Here the CDR3 DNA reads TGCAGGGGCGGGAGTAATTACGAGCAGTACTTC. Its protein product is CRGGSNYEQYF.

This clonotype appeared many times. This chain connects TRBV6-1 to TRBJ1-1, with unresolved D. V lost 2 bases and J 9 bases, leaving 16 bases between the germline ends. In germline, CDR1 is MNHNS, CDR2 SASEGT. The CDR3 spans 14 residues. The CDR3 sequence: CASSESDGGSQAFF. The DNA for the CDR3 is TGTGCCAGCAGTGAATCGGACGGAGGGAGTCAAGCTTTCTTT.

This clonotype came up many times. The rearrangement uses TRBV4-3 and TRBJ2-6; no reliable D call. Germline V CDR1 and CDR2: LGHNA, YSLEER. V gave up 0 bases and J gave up 0 bases, with 6 bases separating them. The CDR3 spans 16 residues. CDR3 DNA: TGCGCCAGCAGCCAAGATAGGCCCTCTGGGGCCAACGTCCTGACTTTC. Protein sequence: CASSQDRPSGANVLTF.

This clonotype is judged medium-sized. The genes are TRBV20-1 and TRBJ2-7; the D gene is possibly TRBD1 (6 bases). The germline CDR1 and CDR2 sequences are DFQATT and SNEGSKA (reference sequence). The CDR3 loop spans 14 amino acids. V was shortened by 4 bases and J by 0 bases, with 13 bases between the two germline ends. CDR3 DNA: TGCAGTGCTAAGGGACAATCTTTCTCCTACGAGCAGTACTTC. Its translation is CSAKGQSFSYEQYF.